This record looks at one TCR beta chain sequence and its context. Its antigen is unknown. Base-call qualities are not available, and no considerably larger clone is one nucleotide away. The sample belongs to a study of cytomegalovirus exposure and HLA in healthy donors (dated by TCRdb to the late 2010s). Describing the broader study: According to an earlier analysis of 587 of the donors, roughly 180 million T cells yielded 120 million or so unique TCR beta sequences and about 300 Gb of sequence data. An early release covering roughly 580 HLA-typed donors comprised about 300 gigabases of sequencing data and about 90 million unique TCR sequences. The genetic ancestry cluster associated with self-reported Caucasian donors included 81% of the 398 genotyped donors. The aim of the study was to test whether cataloging public T cell receptors could identify signatures of past pathogen exposure. Using immunosequencing, the study profiled T cell repertoires from 500 to 800 subjects and related those repertoires to cytomegalovirus serostatus. A separate validation cohort of roughly 120 different subjects was used in addition to the 666-subject first cohort. The study combined high-throughput TCR immunosequencing, statistical association of individual TCRs with disease status, and machine learning to predict cytomegalovirus infection status. A later analysis re-analyzed previously published TCR beta repertoires from 500 to 700 donors and added high-resolution HLA genotyping to study TCR occurrence patterns. Rather than using new phenotypic data, the later analysis identified candidate immune exposures from TCR beta sequences and from how often those sequences occurred across donors. In an earlier analysis of roughly 540 of the donors, high-throughput TCR beta sequencing was used to judge whether each TCR beta V gene segment behaved as functional or pseudogenic. Donor age, sex, ethnicity and CMV serostatus were compiled alongside the repertoire data. In a later genetic analysis, genome-wide SNP genotypes for about three fifths of the roughly 670 donors were used, and that subset was treated as a discovery cohort. Every repertoire in the discovery cohort had been generated on one and the same sequencing platform. Both class I and class II loci were covered by HLA typing, at four-digit resolution. The number of typed donors differed by locus: about 620-630 for A, B, C, DRB1 and DQB1; some 500 for DQA1; approximately 600 for DPA1; and some 470 for DPB1. Five DR-DQ haplotypes were handled as single units for association and clustering because linkage in the cohort was strong. Across 300 to 500 genotyped donors of the cohort, an average of about 240,000 unique TCR beta nucleotide sequences per donor were sequenced, and 15% to 20% of those sequences were non-productive.

What the work shows at the level of the full study, not this receptor alone: When HLA alleles, especially DR and DQ, strongly co-occurred, attributing TCR associations to individual alleles was difficult. Compared with equally common non-associated chains, HLA-associated TCR beta chains in a later analysis were more clonally expanded and had lower generation probabilities. According to a later analysis, TCR association rates differed among HLA loci, with DRB1 alleles showing the most associated TCRs and HLA-C alleles showing the fewest. A further reported finding was that TCR beta sequences accurately predicted the HLA-A and HLA-B alleles for most subjects in the first cohort. Specific HLA alleles were associated with 15,000 to 20,000 TCR beta sequences at a false discovery rate of 0.05 in a later analysis. Some IMGT-functional V segments, including TRBV6-2 and TRBV6-3, could not be distinguished by the 87-base-pair reads and were therefore excluded. In a later analysis, most CMV-associated TCR beta chains were found to appear HLA-restricted, with HLA associations seemingly driven largely by CMV exposure. A total of 164 TCR beta chains were listed by the study as associated with cytomegalovirus. Broadly in line with IMGT annotations, most TCR beta V segments showed up in productive rearrangements about 90% or about 30% of the time in an earlier analysis of around 550 of the donors. Most TCR sequences were seen in very few donors, while some public TCRs were found in many individuals. In vitro tests confirmed that three of the cytomegalovirus-associated TCR beta chains recognize cytomegalovirus antigens. It was suggested by the authors that the approach could potentially be generalized to other disease states and immunological phenotypes. Because HLA typing was missing for some donors at each locus, association tests included only the typed subset. A later genetic analysis reported fewer N-insertions in productive TCRs among donors in an Asian-associated ancestry cluster than the approximately 700-donor mean. The earlier analysis of some 540 of the donors excluded some 16 rarely observed V segments, including chromosome 9 orphons, because counts were too low. In both the original and validation cohorts, the classifier was reported to diagnose cytomegalovirus status with high specificity and sensitivity. The sequencing pipeline was judged likely to have produced a cluster of highly shared sequence variants as a technical artifact. Only TCR beta chains were sequenced in this cohort, and the absence of alpha or paired-chain data limited detectable features. Sequencing depth was assumed to be roughly uniform across donors in the presence/absence analyses, though that assumption may not hold. CMV serostatus was the only immune exposure information available for the cohort. An association between a missense DCLRE1C variant and V-gene and J-gene trimming of TCR beta chains was found in a later genetic analysis and replicated in an independent cohort. Linkage disequilibrium might explain the correlated functional status among segregating V segments, but an unknown experimental factor could not be excluded. Several of the top co-occurrence clusters appeared to be linked to parvovirus B19, influenza, CMV and Epstein-Barr virus, according to a later analysis.

The germline V end is reduced by 2 bases and the J end by 3 bases; junction bases left unmatched: 0. Taken from the germline V gene, the CDR1 and CDR2 loops are KGHSH and LQKENI. Inclusive of the bounding cysteine and phenylalanine, the CDR3 is 14 residues long. Just the 42-base CDR3 DNA is kept, in frame starting at base 1. The library was produced with the immunoSEQ multiplex PCR assay. For the multiplex PCR, a mixture combining 60 forward primers for TCR Vbeta segments and 13 reverse primers for TCR Jbeta segments was used. The CDR3 region of rearranged TCR beta genes was amplified from genomic DNA by a multiplex PCR assay. The Illumina HiSeq System was used to sequence the amplified TCR beta libraries as 87-base-pair reads. Regarding the original processing steps: A later analysis counted approximately 84 million unique TCR beta chains across the 666 repertoires, and roughly 9.9 million of these chains were shared by at least two donors. A nearest-neighbor algorithm error-corrected the raw reads and collapsed the reads into unique sequences, merging closely related sequences to remove PCR and sequencing errors. V, D and J gene segments were assigned by aligning CDR3 sequences to IMGT reference sequences. For a sequence to be retained, a match of at least six nucleotides to both a V gene segment and a J gene segment was required. A rearrangement was called productive if the CDR3 had no stop codons and remained in frame with V and J, and every other rearrangement was called non-productive. CDR3 was defined according to IMGT convention as the region running from the second conserved V-encoded cysteine to the conserved J-encoded phenylalanine. Sequences without an unambiguous match to a single V gene segment were excluded from the earlier analysis of 450 to 650 of the donors. In an earlier analysis of approximately 550 of the donors, V segments were called functional above 56.7% productive rearrangements and were called segregating when the between-donor standard deviation exceeded 5%. A statistical classification framework was built for diagnosing cytomegalovirus status from the catalog of TCR beta chain sequences. V and J gene assignment, in a later analysis, came from comparing TCR nucleotide sequences with IMGT/GENE-DB human TR gene sequences. In a later analysis, CDR3 sequences and most-parsimonious VDJ recombination scenarios were assigned using the TCRdist pipeline. In a later analysis, each TCR beta chain was defined by its CDR3 amino acid sequence together with its V-gene family, and reads lacking a unique V-gene family were excluded. In a later analysis, 450 to 600 highly shared, low-generation-probability nucleotide sequences were removed to address suspected cross-contamination and a sequencing artifact. In a later analysis, a clonal expansion index was calculated for each public chain from normalized within-repertoire ranks of inferred template counts. Generation probabilities in a later analysis came from a VDJ recombination model fitted to out-of-frame rearrangements, and those results were checked against IGoR. A later analysis scored TCR-TCR, TCR-HLA and TCR-CMV co-occurrence with hypergeometric tests, applying a repertoire-size bias correction to TCR pairs. In a later analysis, false discovery rates were estimated by permuting HLA or CMV assignments 20 times. A later analysis grouped co-occurring TCRs with DBSCAN, adding TCRdist sequence similarity when clustering within HLA-allele-positive subsets. Repertoires with fewer than 30,000 or more than 120,000 public chains were left out of co-occurrence clustering, as were four to six repertoires with anomalous nucleotide sharing. TCRdb retrieved this table from immuneACCESS and kept in-frame rearrangements only. Not all clones are present; in checked studies, unresolved V genes account for under half, and no reason is known for the remainder. V, J and clone size are taken as reported in that table, and D and trimming were inferred from the DNA itself. Counted in this sample were 150,000 or so clones; 60% to 75% of them appeared once. Together, the top ten hold 2.8% of the sample.

In total, over 600 healthy bone marrow donors made up the cohort. Cohort members were all nominally healthy when sampled, although unrecorded immune exposures were likely present. The donor was CMV seronegative and belonged to the group of roughly 330 seronegative cohort members. A peripheral blood sample was collected from each donor, and TCR beta sequencing was performed on peripheral blood mononuclear cells. The Qiagen DNeasy Blood Extraction Kit was used to extract genomic DNA from the blood cell samples. In this chain, TRBV18 is recombined with TRBJ1-1, and 10 junctional nucleotides match TRBD1. The sequenced sample was PBMCs. The clonotype comes from a young man in good health and CMV-seronegative. CDR3 protein: CASSPGTGDTEAFF. Read as DNA, the sequence is TGTGCCAGCTCACCAGGGACAGGGGACACTGAAGCTTTCTTT.